Here is one T cell receptor (beta chain) with its context. The conserved final phenylalanine or tryptophan is absent from the CDR3, which likely points to a read error. The CDR3 length is 13 residues. The V gene end was trimmed by 6 bases and the J gene end by 7 bases; junction bases not matched to a gene: 8. Germline loops: CDR1 MNHEY, CDR2 SVGEGT. As the template, RNA transcripts were used to amplify TCR beta CDR3 regions. Second-round multiplex PCR came after first-round RT-PCR with HTBI primers. TCRdb used MiXCR to reprocess the multiplex PCR reads, holding one entry per CDR3 protein. The profile shows 300,000 to 400,000 distinct CDR3 sequences, about 18% of them singletons. These data belong to a study of Graves' ophthalmopathy and Graves' hyperthyroidism.

V usage is TRBV6-2 or TRBV6-3 and J usage is TRBJ1-1; 7 positions match TRBD1. The sample comprised peripheral blood. This receptor was identified in an adult woman with stable Graves' hyperthyroidism. In DNA form, the CDR3 reads TGTGCCAGCAGATATAGGGGGCGCGATGAAGCTTTCTAT. As protein: CASRYRGRDEAFY.